The source of this T cell receptor beta chain is a study of T-cell memory formation after mild COVID-19. General observations from the study: Clones that contracted from day 15 to 85 had balanced CD4/CD8; later expanders were CD4+ biased.

This CDR3 contains 17 residues. This clonotype was detected a few times. Antigen unknown. MiXCR, applied by TCRdb to the 5' RACE reads, yields one record per CDR3 protein. Counted here are about 350,000 distinct CDR3 sequences, roughly 13% occurring once; the ten biggest clones make up 22%. The chain recombines TRBV21-1 with TRBJ2-1; the table gives TRBD2 as D, unverified against the DNA. TRBV21-1 has pseudogene status. The sequence was obtained from a man aged 18 to 30 who had mild COVID-19 (a few samples of this study predate the infection). Cell type and time point are not known. The sequenced material came from PBMCs or a T cell subset sorted from them (not recorded which). CDR3 protein: CASSKGLAGSSYNEQFF. CDR3 nucleotide sequence: TGTGCCAGCAGCAAGGGACTAGCGGGGAGCTCCTACAATGAGCAGTTCTTC.